This TCR beta chain was recorded in a study of T cells after yellow fever vaccination. This clonotype occurred a few times. By 5'RACE template switching, TCR cDNA was produced, with a universal primer site and UMIs added in the process. One entry per CDR3 protein results from TCRdb running MiXCR on the 5' RACE reads. The repertoire holds 310,000 or so distinct CDR3 sequences, with roughly 3.5% as singletons. The sample consisted of PBMCs, taken on the day of the yellow fever booster vaccination. The source is a man between 18 and 29 years old who received the YFV17D yellow fever vaccine.

CDR3 nucleotide sequence: TGCAGTGCTAGAGATCGGGCCGAGATCTCCTACGAGCAGTACTTC. As protein: CSARDRAEISYEQYF. The chain combines TRBV20-1 with TRBJ2-7, with unresolved D. The CDR3 is made up of 15 amino acids. The ends were cut back, 0 bases at V and 0 bases at J, with 12 bases in the middle. Germline-derived CDR1 and CDR2 are DFQATT and SNEGSKA (reference sequence).